Included here is one T cell receptor (beta chain) sequence, with context. Its antigen is still unknown. Nothing much larger sits one base from this clone, and base qualities are not available. The sample belongs to a study of blood T cell repertoires in COVID-19 (dated by TCRdb to 2019 to 2021). At the level of the whole study: The collaborator samples originated in the United States, Italy and Spain and spanned the acute and convalescent phases of COVID-19. The prospective study material was composed of cDNA or gDNA derived from T cells, B-cell-depleted T cells, or PBMCs. The dataset comprised deeply sampled blood TCRbeta repertoires from subjects exposed to, actively infected with, or recovered from COVID-19. The repertoires were released in a freely available public database intended as a resource for research on the immune response to SARS-CoV-2. The samples were drawn from the first 160 participants of the ongoing ImmuneRACE study and from 950 to 1,500 subjects provided by 6 global collaborators. A de-identified subject ID, COVID-19 status, age in years and sex were almost always included in the sample metadata. HLA class I and class II types, where available, came from metadata supplied by the sample provider rather than from assay-based typing.

The CDR3 spans 15 residues, from the cysteine through the phenylalanine. This entry keeps only the CDR3 DNA: 45 bases, framed from base 1. The trim is 4 bases for V and 1 base for J, with a gap of 14 bases between the germline ends. The germline V gene supplies CDR1 SGHRS and CDR2 YFSETQ. TCRbeta CDR3 regions were amplified from genomic DNA using the immunoSEQ Assay, a bias-controlled multiplex PCR. For the original study's pipeline: Within the assay, amplification of reference gene primers was used to estimate how many nucleated cells each sample contained. To quantify the absolute abundance of each unique TCRbeta CDR3 rearrangement, sequence reads were collapsed and filtered. For each sample, productive Simpson clonality was calculated by taking the square root of Simpson's diversity index across productive rearrangements. Drawn from immuneACCESS, this table holds only the in-frame rearrangements with V and J called that TCRdb kept. Clones are partly lost; checked studies trace under half to an unresolved V gene and leave the rest unexplained. V, J and clone size are taken as reported in that table, and D and trimming were inferred from the DNA itself. Recorded for this sample are around 130,000 clones; 75% to 90% of them occurred a single time. The ten largest clones capture 3.5% to 5% of the sample.

On the study overall, not on this receptor specifically: The amount of clinical and demographic metadata varied by source and participant and was provided uncurated.

The collaborating institutions used their own protocols to collect whole blood in K2EDTA tubes. For TCRbeta analysis, collaborators shipped samples as frozen whole blood, isolated PBMCs, or DNA extracted from either of those sample types. Sequences were obtained from peripheral blood. The sequence was collected from a human donor in a cohort sampled during active COVID-19. The chain links TRBV5-1 with TRBJ2-5; a tentative D call is TRBD1 (6 bases match). Here is the DNA: TGCGCCAGCAGCCCCTCTAGACAGGTCCAAGAGACCCAGTACTTC. Its protein product is CASSPSRQVQETQYF.